Following are 13 T cell receptor beta chains from one sample sequenced in a study of cytomegalovirus exposure and HLA in healthy donors. PCR employed 60 Vbeta and 13 Jbeta primers. Libraries were prepared by immunoSEQ multiplex PCR; TCRdb keeps only in-frame clonotypes and omits some of them. The table records under 120,000 clones, about 70% of them present only once. Material: PBMCs. The receptors stem from a man between 45 and 60 years old in good health and CMV-seropositive.

This chain uses TRBV18 with TRBJ2-7, with a weak D call TRBD2 (6 bases). CDR3 size: 13 residues. V lost 0 bases, J lost 7 bases, and 10 bases lay in between. From germline, CDR1 is KGHSH and CDR2 LQKENI. The CDR3 reads CASSPPVGREQYF. As DNA, the CDR3 is TGTGCCAGCTCACCACCGGTAGGGAGGGAGCAGTACTTC.

The V and J genes are TRBV28 and TRBJ1-2; 9 bases agree with TRBD1. The V and J ends lost 4 bases and 7 bases, in that order; junction bases with no gene match: 10. Germline V gene lookup returns CDR1 MDHEN and CDR2 SYDVKM. This CDR3 has 15 residues. CDR3 amino acids: CASSSPQGAAFGYTF. The CDR3 coding sequence is TGTGCCAGCAGTTCCCCACAGGGGGCCGCCTTTGGCTACACCTTC.

V gene TRBV4-2 combines with J gene TRBJ2-7; TRBD2 matches 9 bases. CDR3 length: 18 amino acids. Germline V gives CDR1 LGHNA, CDR2 YNFKEQ. V dropped 2 bases and J dropped 4; count of bases not matched to a gene: 15. CDR3 sequence (DNA): TGTGCCAGCAGCCAATCTCTCCTGGGCGGGGGGGCGCTTTACGAGCAGTACTTC. Encoded protein: CASSQSLLGGGALYEQYF.

This clone has only a few counts. Other DNA sequences in this sample translate to the same CDR3. The chain uses TRBV5-1 and TRBJ1-4; 11 bases agree with TRBD1. There are 14 residues in the CDR3. With V trimmed by 4 bases and J by 7 bases, 3 bases remained unmatched. Germline-derived CDR1 and CDR2 are SGHRS and YFSETQ. CDR3 region: CASSPGQGGEKLFF. DNA of the CDR3: TGCGCCAGCAGCCCGGGACAGGGGGGTGAAAAACTGTTTTTT.

The chain carries TRBV7-6 and TRBJ2-7; 9 bases line up with TRBD1. The CDR3 length is 13 residues. Germline CDR1 and CDR2: SGHVS and FNYEAQ. V was pared by 5 bases and J by 7 bases, with 6 bases of the junction left unmatched. CDR3 sequence: CASSLNRGREQYF. The CDR3 DNA sequence: TGTGCCAGCAGCCTGAACAGGGGGCGGGAGCAGTACTTC.

This clone has a handful of counts. The V gene is TRBV28, the J gene TRBJ1-2; TRBD1 matches at 8 bases. This CDR3 is built from 12 residues. Looked up from germline, CDR1 is MDHEN and CDR2 is SYDVKM. V lost 10 bases and J lost 8; bases outside the gene matches: 9. CDR3 region: CATQGAHEGYTF. Here the CDR3 DNA reads TGTGCCACTCAGGGGGCCCATGAGGGCTACACCTTC.

This clone was seen a single time. This chain joins TRBV5-8 and TRBJ2-1; 8 bases fit TRBD1. V dropped 4 bases and J dropped 0; count of bases not matched to a gene: 15. The CDR3 consists of 19 residues. Per the germline V gene, CDR1 is SGHTS and CDR2 is YDEGEE. CDR3 in DNA: TGTGCCAGCAGCAACCGGGACAGGTCCCCATTACTCTCCTACAATGAGCAGTTCTTC. It encodes CASSNRDRSPLLSYNEQFF.

V gene TRBV6-1 combines with J gene TRBJ1-2, with no clear D. Trimming removed 7 bases from V and 4 bases from J, with 16 bases in between. The CDR3 is made up of 14 amino acids. CDR1 is MNHNS and CDR2 is SASEGT in the germline V gene. The CDR3 coding sequence is TGTGCCAGCATCCCGGGAAGGCAAAGCTATGGCTACACCTTC. Its translation is CASIPGRQSYGYTF.

The J gene is TRBJ2-7, the V gene TRBV7-9; TRBD2 agrees at 10 bases. The germline V gene encodes CDR1 SEHNR and CDR2 FQNEAQ (reference sequence). The V and J ends lost 5 bases and 7 bases, in that order; junction bases with no gene match: 11. The CDR3 has 15 amino acids. The CDR3 region is CASSTLAGGSGEQYF. The CDR3 coding sequence is TGTGCCAGCAGCACCTTAGCGGGAGGTTCGGGGGAGCAGTACTTC.

The chain uses TRBV6-1 and TRBJ2-7; D perhaps matches TRBD1 (5 bases). Germline V gene data show CDR1 as MNHNS and CDR2 as SASEGT. CDR3 length: 11 amino acids. V was shortened by 11 bases and J by 7 bases, with 15 bases between the two germline ends. CDR3 bases: TGTGCCGGATCTCAGGGCTGGGAGCAGTACTTC. Amino acids: CAGSQGWEQYF.

The chain joins TRBV5-1 to TRBJ2-5; maybe TRBD2 (6 bases). CDR3 length: 16 amino acids. The germline CDR1 and CDR2 sequences are SGHRS and YFSETQ. With 0 bases removed from V and 4 bases from J, the gap between germline ends came to 16 bases. This CDR3 is CASSLELAQRGETQYF. The CDR3 bases are TGCGCCAGCAGCTTGGAACTAGCCCAGAGGGGAGAGACCCAGTACTTC.

This clone is a singleton in its sample. The chain links TRBV10-1 to TRBJ2-1, with 10 bases lining up with TRBD2. Germline lookup yields CDR1 WNHNN and CDR2 SYGVQD (reference sequence). The V and J ends lost 6 bases and 6 bases, in that order; junction bases with no gene match: 14. The CDR3 extends over 17 amino acids. DNA of the CDR3: TGCGCCAGCAGATCAAGGGTAGCGGGGGGTCAAAGCAATGAGCAGTTCTTC. It specifies CASRSRVAGGQSNEQFF.

The rearrangement links TRBV10-3 to TRBJ2-7, with 9 bases that match TRBD1. The CDR3 covers 15 residues. Looked up from germline, CDR1 is ENHRY and CDR2 is SYGVKD. The V and J ends lost 5 bases and 5 bases, in that order; junction bases with no gene match: 10. In nucleotides, the CDR3 is TGTGCCATCAGTAACAGGGGGCAACTATCCCACGAGCAGTACTTC. This gives the protein CAISNRGQLSHEQYF.